This TCR beta chain was sequenced in a study of cytomegalovirus exposure and HLA in healthy donors. The study, taken as a whole, reports: Exclusion applied to some V segments, including TRBV6-2 and TRBV6-3, as they were indistinguishable. It was only CMV serostatus that was available as immune exposure information.

This clone was recorded once. The target antigen is unknown. The study ran its PCR with 60 Vbeta and 13 Jbeta primers. Clones were sequenced by immunoSEQ multiplex PCR, and TCRdb holds only the in-frame ones, with some missing. Of fewer than 90,000 clones detected, approximately 70% appear once; the ten largest clones hold roughly 10%. Germline CDR1 LGHNT, CDR2 FRNRAP. This CDR3 spans 12 amino acids. Trimming pared 4 bases from V and 0 bases from J, leaving 2 bases between. The clonotype originates from a woman in her 50s in good health and CMV-seropositive. The material sequenced was PBMCs. V gene TRBV12-5 combines with J gene TRBJ2-3; D is unresolved. Here the CDR3 DNA reads TGTGCTAGTGGTTCTAGCACAGATACGCAGTATTTT. Translating gives CASGSSTDTQYF.